These T cell receptor beta chains were read from a single sample in a study of T cell responses to AZD1222 COVID-19 vaccine. The repertoire was sequenced with immunoSEQ multiplex PCR; TCRdb's copy has only in-frame clones and lacks some. The sample has 150,000 to 200,000 clones, less than 95% seen once; the top ten hold about 5.9%. The sample consisted of peripheral blood, taken 28 days after the second AZD1222 dose. These TCRs come from an adult who received the AZD1222 COVID-19 vaccine. CDR3s include the opening cysteine and the closing phenylalanine or tryptophan. Each record gives: CDR3 protein, CDR3 DNA, V gene, clone size, J gene, D gene. A D gene is named only where the DNA matches it firmly. Rows may omit the clone size; those that give it use once, few, many or a size class.

CDR3 protein: CASSSGTSGSAQYF; CDR3 DNA: TGTGCCAGCAGTTCCGGGACTAGCGGGAGTGCGCAGTACTTC; V gene: TRBV27; clone size: NA; J gene: TRBJ2-7; D gene: TRBD2
CDR3 protein: CAISDLGGLQETQYF; CDR3 DNA: TGTGCCATCAGTGACCTCGGGGGCTTGCAAGAGACCCAGTACTTC; V gene: TRBV10-3; clone size: NA; J gene: TRBJ2-5; D gene: NA
CDR3 protein: CATFPVGEVYEQYF; CDR3 DNA: TGTGCCACCTTCCCCGTAGGGGAGGTCTACGAGCAGTACTTC; V gene: TRBV28; clone size: once; J gene: TRBJ2-7; D gene: NA
CDR3 protein: CASSSTLLENTEAFF; CDR3 DNA: TGTGCCAGCAGTTCCACCCTGTTAGAGAACACTGAAGCTTTCTTT; V gene: TRBV6-5; clone size: NA; J gene: TRBJ1-1; D gene: NA
CDR3 protein: CASSQEDRLNEKLFF; CDR3 DNA: TGTGCCAGCAGCCAAGAGGACAGACTAAATGAAAAACTGTTTTTT; V gene: TRBV3-1/TRBV3-2; clone size: NA; J gene: TRBJ1-4; D gene: NA
CDR3 protein: CASSSMGTGFSIQETQYF; CDR3 DNA: TGTGCCAGCAGCTCTATGGGGACAGGGTTCTCCATACAAGAGACCCAGTACTTC; V gene: TRBV7-6; clone size: NA; J gene: TRBJ2-5; D gene: TRBD1
CDR3 protein: CASSLAGDTGELFF; CDR3 DNA: TGTGCCAGCAGCTTAGCAGGGGACACCGGGGAGCTGTTTTTT; V gene: TRBV7-2; clone size: NA; J gene: TRBJ2-2; D gene: NA
CDR3 protein: CATSDSYMSALRPNYGYTF; CDR3 DNA: TGTGCCACCAGTGATTCTTACATGTCGGCCCTCCGTCCTAACTATGGCTACACCTTC; V gene: TRBV24-1; clone size: NA; J gene: TRBJ1-2; D gene: NA
CDR3 protein: CASSPIGTDNYGYTF; CDR3 DNA: TGTGCCAGCTCACCGATCGGGACCGACAACTATGGCTACACCTTC; V gene: TRBV18; clone size: NA; J gene: TRBJ1-2; D gene: NA
CDR3 protein: CASSQEARQRLFF; CDR3 DNA: TGTGCCAGCAGCCAAGAAGCCCGACAAAGGCTGTTTTTT; V gene: TRBV3-1/TRBV3-2; clone size: NA; J gene: TRBJ2-2; D gene: NA
CDR3 protein: CASSERGGQETQYF; CDR3 DNA: TGTGCCAGCAGTGAGAGAGGAGGACAAGAGACCCAGTACTTC; V gene: TRBV5-4; clone size: NA; J gene: TRBJ2-5; D gene: NA
CDR3 protein: CASSVLAGVYYEQYF; CDR3 DNA: TGTGCCAGCAGTGTCCTAGCGGGAGTCTACTACGAGCAGTACTTC; V gene: TRBV6-4; clone size: NA; J gene: TRBJ2-7; D gene: TRBD2
CDR3 protein: CASSPDSYLDYTF; CDR3 DNA: TGTGCCAGCAGCCCTGACAGCTATTTAGACTACACCTTC; V gene: TRBV27; clone size: NA; J gene: TRBJ1-2; D gene: NA
CDR3 protein: CASSLAGGKGETQYF; CDR3 DNA: TGTGCCAGCAGTTTAGCGGGGGGCAAGGGAGAGACCCAGTACTTC; V gene: TRBV28; clone size: NA; J gene: TRBJ2-5; D gene: TRBD2
CDR3 protein: CASSQDEGNAYEQYF; CDR3 DNA: TGTGCCAGCAGCCAAGACGAGGGGAACGCCTACGAGCAGTACTTC; V gene: TRBV4-2; clone size: NA; J gene: TRBJ2-7; D gene: NA
CDR3 protein: CASSSTPRDRGTEQYF; CDR3 DNA: TGTGCCAGCAGTTCGACGCCCCGGGACAGGGGTACCGAGCAGTACTTC; V gene: TRBV6-2/TRBV6-3; clone size: NA; J gene: TRBJ2-7; D gene: TRBD1
CDR3 protein: CASSVPSGGARGVEQFF; CDR3 DNA: TGTGCCAGCAGCGTACCCTCCGGGGGGGCCCGGGGTGTTGAGCAGTTCTTC; V gene: TRBV9; clone size: NA; J gene: TRBJ2-1; D gene: TRBD2
CDR3 protein: CASSPPGGEQYF; CDR3 DNA: TGTGCCAGCAGTCCACCTGGTGGGGAGCAGTACTTC; V gene: TRBV27; clone size: NA; J gene: TRBJ2-7; D gene: NA
CDR3 protein: CASSQDNTGELFF; CDR3 DNA: TGTGCCAGCTCACAAGACAACACCGGGGAGCTGTTTTTT; V gene: TRBV18; clone size: few; J gene: TRBJ2-2; D gene: NA
CDR3 protein: CSVVILRDEQFF; CDR3 DNA: TGCAGCGTTGTGATCCTCCGGGATGAGCAGTTCTTC; V gene: TRBV29-1; clone size: NA; J gene: TRBJ2-1; D gene: NA
CDR3 protein: CASIGGDSGSASTDTQYF; CDR3 DNA: TGTGCCAGCATCGGGGGAGATAGCGGGAGTGCTAGCACAGATACGCAGTATTTT; V gene: TRBV28; clone size: NA; J gene: TRBJ2-3; D gene: TRBD2
CDR3 protein: CASSKDRAQYEQYF; CDR3 DNA: TGTGCCAGCTCAAAGGACAGGGCCCAGTACGAGCAGTACTTC; V gene: TRBV18; clone size: NA; J gene: TRBJ2-7; D gene: TRBD1
CDR3 protein: CASSPYLDNEQFF; CDR3 DNA: TGTGCCAGCTCACCTTACCTTGACAATGAGCAGTTCTTC; V gene: TRBV18; clone size: NA; J gene: TRBJ2-1; D gene: NA
CDR3 protein: CASSLTPFGLRANYGYTF; CDR3 DNA: TGTGCCAGCAGTTTAACCCCATTTGGCCTCCGAGCTAACTATGGCTACACCTTC; V gene: TRBV27; clone size: NA; J gene: TRBJ1-2; D gene: NA
CDR3 protein: CASSRPGASYGYTF; CDR3 DNA: TGTGCCAGCAGTCGCCCGGGGGCTTCTTATGGCTACACCTTC; V gene: TRBV6-5; clone size: NA; J gene: TRBJ1-2; D gene: NA
CDR3 protein: CASSSRTGGSVGTLHF; CDR3 DNA: TGTGCCAGCAGCTCCAGGACAGGGGGCTCCGTGGGGACCCTCCACTTT; V gene: TRBV7-2; clone size: NA; J gene: TRBJ1-6; D gene: TRBD1
CDR3 protein: CASSVRDRAFMGSPLHF; CDR3 DNA: TGTGCCAGCAGCGTCCGGGACAGGGCCTTTATGGGTTCACCCCTCCACTTT; V gene: TRBV7-9; clone size: NA; J gene: TRBJ1-6; D gene: TRBD1
CDR3 protein: CASSMQGRDTEAFF; CDR3 DNA: TGTGCCAGTAGTATGCAGGGGAGGGACACTGAAGCTTTCTTT; V gene: TRBV19; clone size: NA; J gene: TRBJ1-1; D gene: NA
CDR3 protein: CASSLDLAGTQYF; CDR3 DNA: TGTGCCAGCAGCCTCGACTTGGCCGGGACCCAGTACTTC; V gene: TRBV7-7; clone size: NA; J gene: TRBJ2-5; D gene: NA
CDR3 protein: CAWRGGHPDNTGTEAFF; CDR3 DNA: TGTGCCTGGAGGGGGGGGCACCCTGACAACACTGGTACTGAAGCTTTCTTT; V gene: TRBV30; clone size: NA; J gene: TRBJ1-1; D gene: NA
CDR3 protein: CAWGRQVSSGNTIYF; CDR3 DNA: TGTGCCTGGGGCAGGCAGGTGTCCTCTGGAAACACCATATATTTT; V gene: TRBV30; clone size: NA; J gene: TRBJ1-3; D gene: NA
CDR3 protein: CASTPGQGNTEAFF; CDR3 DNA: TGTGCCAGCACGCCGGGACAGGGAAACACTGAAGCTTTCTTT; V gene: TRBV28; clone size: NA; J gene: TRBJ1-1; D gene: TRBD1
CDR3 protein: CASSLVLGPRELQHF; CDR3 DNA: TGTGCCAGCAGCTTAGTATTGGGGCCCCGGGAGCTCCAGCATTTT; V gene: TRBV7-9; clone size: once; J gene: TRBJ1-5; D gene: NA
CDR3 protein: CASSSGSITFSYEQYF; CDR3 DNA: TGTGCCAGCAGCTCGGGGAGCATAACATTCTCCTACGAGCAGTACTTC; V gene: TRBV11-2; clone size: NA; J gene: TRBJ2-7; D gene: NA
CDR3 protein: CASSLWPGNTEAFF; CDR3 DNA: TGTGCCAGCAGCTTATGGCCGGGGAACACTGAAGCTTTCTTT; V gene: TRBV11-1; clone size: NA; J gene: TRBJ1-1; D gene: NA